One and the same sample provided the 31 T cell receptor beta chains below, sequenced in a study of beta chain features in type 1 diabetes. Investigators reverse transcribed all isolated RNA, so they sequenced expressed TCRB transcripts. Sequenced by immunoSEQ multiplex PCR; TCRdb stores in-frame clones only, minus some. The sample holds about 620,000 clones, 15% to 18% seen once. Sequencing was performed on naive CD4+ T cells from blood. The receptors derive from a man younger than 35 in good health.

The gene calls are TRBV30 and TRBJ2-6; perhaps TRBD1 as D (5 bases). The CDR3 has 17 amino acids. Germline V lookup: CDR1 GTSNPN, CDR2 SVGIG (reference sequence). Trimming stripped 4 bases from V and 0 bases from J, with 16 bases between. CDR3 coding DNA: TGTGCCTGGACCCCAAGGGGCGTCCTCTCTGGGGCCAACGTCCTGACTTTC. Its translation is CAWTPRGVLSGANVLTF.

This clone was detected only a few times. The genes are TRBV7-3 and TRBJ2-3; D possibly corresponds to TRBD2 (5 bases). Trimming shortened V by 5 bases and J by 8 bases, and 20 bases separated the two germline ends. This CDR3 has 15 residues. The germline V gene encodes CDR1 SGHTA and CDR2 FQGTGA. The CDR3 nucleotides are TGTGCCAGCAGCCCGGCCGGGGTAGTCCGGACTACGCAGTATTTT. Translating it yields CASSPAGVVRTTQYF. The entire variable domain, with the rest obtained from reference TRBV7-3 and TRBJ2-3, is as follows: GAGVSQTPSNKVTEKGKYVELRCDPISGHTALYWYRQSLGQGPEFLIYFQGTGAADDSGLPNDRFFAVRPEGSVSTLKIQRTERGDSAVYLCASSPAGVVRTTQYFGPGTRLTVL.

This clone came up a few times. This chain connects TRBV9 to TRBJ2-5; 13 bases fit TRBD2. Germline assignment: CDR1 SGDLS and CDR2 YYNGEE. This CDR3 region has 15 residues. V trimming: 4 bases; J trimming: 4 bases; junction bases outside the gene matches: 4. CDR3 sequence reads: CASSLGLAGAETQYF. The CDR3 DNA sequence: TGTGCCAGCAGCCTCGGACTAGCGGGAGCAGAGACCCAGTACTTC.

This clone has only a few counts. J is TRBJ2-3 and V is TRBV11-2; 12 bases align to TRBD1. V lost 5 bases, J lost 3 bases, and 6 bases stayed unmatched. The germline V gene has CDR1 SGHAT and CDR2 FQNNGV. This CDR3 comprises 16 residues. The CDR3 region has the DNA TGTGCCAGCAGCCCCAGGGACAGGGGGCTGACAGATACGCAGTATTTT. This translates into CASSPRDRGLTDTQYF.

On this clone itself: Distinct nucleotide sequences in the sample also encode this CDR3. The chain links TRBV19 to TRBJ2-2, with 7 bases that match TRBD1. The germline CDR1 and CDR2 sequences are LNHDA and SQIVND (reference sequence). The CDR3 is made up of 15 amino acids. V lost 6 bases, J lost 0 bases, and 4 bases stayed unmatched. Here the CDR3 reads CASRTGTANTGELFF. The CDR3 nucleotides are TGTGCCAGTAGAACCGGGACAGCGAACACCGGGGAGCTGTTTTTT.

This clone turned up a few times. The chain uses TRBV4-2 and TRBJ2-2; D ambiguous. The CDR3 runs to 15 residues. Between the trimmed V and J ends, which lost 1 base and 0 bases, there was a span of 6 bases. Germline CDR1 is LGHNA and CDR2 is YNFKEQ. In DNA form, the CDR3 reads TGTGCCAGCAGCCAAGCAGCGACGAACACCGGGGAGCTGTTTTTT. Encoded protein: CASSQAATNTGELFF.

The genes are TRBV7-2 and TRBJ1-2; D ambiguous. Germline values: CDR1 SGHTA, CDR2 FQGNSA. V lost 6 bases to trimming and J lost 7 bases, with 21 bases between them. This CDR3 is 15 amino acids long. CDR3 amino acids: CASSSPPGPVFGYTF. In DNA form, the CDR3 reads TGTGCCAGCAGTTCCCCACCGGGTCCAGTCTTTGGCTACACCTTC.

The chain carries TRBV29-1 and TRBJ1-5, with a possible D match to TRBD1 (5 bases). This CDR3 spans 14 amino acids. Germline V gene lookup returns CDR1 SQVTM and CDR2 ANQGSEA. V was clipped by 6 bases and J by 5 bases, with 17 bases between them. The DNA for the CDR3 is TGCAGCGTAATGGGGCCCCGGCGCGATCAGCCCCAGCATTTT. Protein: CSVMGPRRDQPQHF. Full variable domain (rest looked up from reference TRBV29-1 and TRBJ1-5): SAVISQKPSRDICQRGTSLTIQCQVDSQVTMMFWYRQQPGQSLTLIATANQGSEATYESGFVIDKFPISRPNLTFSTLTVSNMSPEDSSIYLCSVMGPRRDQPQHFGDGTRLSIL.

The rearrangement uses TRBV6-6 and TRBJ1-2; D gene unclear. CDR1 is MNHNY, CDR2 SVGAGI, per germline (reference sequence). The CDR3 totals 11 residues. V lost 5 bases, J lost 4 bases, and 5 bases lay in between. The CDR3 is CASSMFYGYTF. CDR3 nucleotides: TGTGCCAGCAGTATGTTCTATGGCTACACCTTC.

In this sample, this clone turned up many times. CDR3 region: CAISGTGGNEQFF. In DNA form, the CDR3 reads TGTGCCATCAGTGGGACAGGGGGCAATGAGCAGTTCTTC. This sequence joins TRBV10-3 and TRBJ2-1, with 10 bases matching TRBD1. Germline V lookup: CDR1 ENHRY, CDR2 SYGVKD. Trimming removed 4 bases from V and 6 bases from J; junction bases left unmatched: 0. The CDR3 contains 13 residues.

This clone has just a few counts. The V and J genes are TRBV10-3 and TRBJ1-2, with TRBD1 as a possible D gene (5 bases). The CDR3 sequence is 15 residues long. CDR1 and CDR2 (germline): ENHRY, SYGVKD. V shed 9 bases and J shed 3 bases, with 20 bases lying between them. The CDR3 nucleotides read TGTGCCATTTTCGATTGGAGGGGATTGGACTATGGCTACACCTTC. This encodes CAIFDWRGLDYGYTF.

There are a few counts of this clone. DNA for the CDR3: TGTGCCATCAGTGACCTAAGACGGAAAGAGCAGTTCTTC. It yields the protein CAISDLRRKEQFF. The chain recombines TRBV10-3 with TRBJ2-1; D not resolved. The CDR3 is 13 amino acids. The V end lost 3 bases, the J end lost 10 bases, and 13 bases lay between the germline ends. Germline V gives CDR1 ENHRY, CDR2 SYGVKD.

The chain links TRBV5-4 to TRBJ1-2, with a tentative D call TRBD1 (6 bases). This CDR3 spans 13 amino acids. The V end was cut by 5 bases, the J end by 5 bases, with 13 bases between. Germline CDR1 is SGHNT and CDR2 is YYREEE (reference sequence). CDR3 loop: CASRIGGGYGYTF. As DNA, the CDR3 is TGTGCCAGCAGAATCGGAGGGGGTTATGGCTACACCTTC.

A single count supports this clone. The chain recombines TRBV2 with TRBJ2-1; no definite D call. This CDR3 is 13 amino acids long. Germline V gives CDR1 SNHLY, CDR2 FYNNEI. Trimming removed 4 bases at V and 2 bases at J, with 6 bases between. CDR3 nucleotide sequence: TGTGCCAGCAGTGCTCGGCCCTACAATGAGCAGTTCTTC. Translating gives CASSARPYNEQFF.

This clone was found a few times. The rearrangement uses TRBV10-3 and TRBJ1-2; weak D call: TRBD1 (6 bases). The CDR3 spans 13 residues. V was shortened by 3 bases and J by 8 bases, with 13 bases between the two germline ends. The germline V gene encodes CDR1 ENHRY and CDR2 SYGVKD. The CDR3 DNA follows: TGTGCCATCAGTGACCCCAGGGGTGCAGGCTACACCTTC. As protein: CAISDPRGAGYTF.

V is TRBV27 and J is TRBJ1-5; D perhaps matches TRBD1 (6 bases). CDR3 length: 13 residues. With 3 bases removed from V and 7 bases from J, the gap between germline ends came to 10 bases. Germline CDR1 is MNHEY and CDR2 is SMNVEV (reference sequence). The CDR3 reads CASSFQGRQPQHF. CDR3 bases: TGTGCCAGCAGTTTTCAGGGGAGGCAGCCCCAGCATTTT.

This clone was seen many times. The rearrangement links TRBV10-3 to TRBJ2-1; 10 bases fit TRBD2. Germline loops: CDR1 ENHRY, CDR2 SYGVKD. This CDR3 has 15 residues. V was clipped by 9 bases and J by 4 bases; unmatched bases: 9. The CDR3 coding sequence is TGTGCCATGAGGCCGGGGACTAGCGTATACAATGAGCAGTTCTTC. Encoded protein: CAMRPGTSVYNEQFF.

This clone was picked up many times. The V call is TRBV10-3, the J call TRBJ2-1; 8 nucleotides agree with TRBD2. CDR1 is ENHRY and CDR2 is SYGVKD in the germline V gene. With V trimmed by 6 bases and J by 4 bases, 8 bases remained unmatched. The CDR3 has 15 amino acids. The CDR3 reads CAIRGAGAVYNEQFF. In DNA, the CDR3 is TGTGCCATCAGAGGAGCGGGAGCCGTATACAATGAGCAGTTCTTC.

This clone was recorded a few times. The CDR3 protein is CASNDHEFQGRTGELFF. DNA for the CDR3: TGTGCCAGCAACGACCACGAGTTTCAGGGGCGGACCGGGGAGCTGTTTTTT. The chain carries TRBV7-9 and TRBJ2-2, with a weak D call TRBD1 (6 bases). This CDR3 has 17 residues. Trimming removed 7 bases at V and 5 bases at J, with 23 bases between. CDR1 and CDR2 (germline): SEHNR, FQNEAQ (reference sequence).

CDR3 in DNA: TGTGCCAGCTCGCGACAGGGGCACAGCACAGATACGCAGTATTTT. It codes for CASSRQGHSTDTQYF. The chain has TRBV18 and TRBJ2-3; 8 bases are shared with TRBD1. CDR1 is KGHSH and CDR2 is LQKENI in the germline V gene. Trimming at V came to 6 bases and at J to 0 bases, leaving 5 bases not matched to a gene. CDR3 length: 15 residues.

This clone was recorded a few times. The chain carries TRBV15 and TRBJ2-1; TRBD2 agrees at 7 bases. J lost 2 bases, V lost 0 bases, and 4 bases had no gene match. The germline V gene encodes CDR1 LNHNV and CDR2 YYDKDF (reference sequence). This CDR3 has 16 residues. As DNA, the CDR3 is TGTGCCACCAGCAGAGACGGTAGCGGGCCCTACAATGAGCAGTTCTTC. Translation gives CATSRDGSGPYNEQFF.

This chain connects TRBV9 to TRBJ2-1; TRBD2 matches at 9 bases. CDR3 length: 15 amino acids. CDR1 and CDR2 (germline): SGDLS, YYNGEE. V lost 0 bases, J lost 3 bases, and 1 base stayed unmatched. The CDR3 nucleotides are TGTGCCAGCAGCGTAGCTAGCGGGATCTACAATGAGCAGTTCTTC. It codes for CASSVASGIYNEQFF.

The chain combines TRBV7-2 with TRBJ1-5; D is unresolved. Trimming stripped 4 bases from V and 7 bases from J, with 8 bases between. Germline-derived CDR1 and CDR2 are SGHTA and FQGNSA. CDR3 length: 12 residues. The CDR3 nucleotides read TGTGCCAGCAGCTCCCCGGCCCAGCCCCAGCATTTT. Protein product: CASSSPAQPQHF.

The chain joins TRBV7-2 to TRBJ2-2; D not resolved. CDR1 is SGHTA, CDR2 FQGNSA, per germline. Trimming took off 2 bases at V and 4 bases at J, with 5 bases between the two ends. The CDR3 contains 13 residues. CDR3 sequence: CASSLLGTGELFF. The CDR3, as DNA: TGTGCCAGCAGCTTATTAGGCACCGGGGAGCTGTTTTTT.

This clone was detected ten times or more. The chain combines TRBV23-1 with TRBJ2-5; D perhaps matches TRBD1 (7 bases). TRBV23-1 falls under the ORF class, with uncertain function. The CDR3 is 17 residues long. The ends were cut back, 0 bases at V and 9 bases at J, with 23 bases in the middle. DNA of the CDR3: TGCGCCAGCAGTCAATCGGCCGACAGGGCGGGACCCAGGCCCCAGTACTTC. It yields the protein CASSQSADRAGPRPQYF.

As to this clone: Other DNA sequences within the sample encode an identical CDR3. The chain employs TRBV5-1 and TRBJ2-3; D is ambiguous. This CDR3 spans 12 amino acids. The germline V and J ends were trimmed by 5 bases and 6 bases, with 10 bases remaining between them. Germline lookup yields CDR1 SGHRS and CDR2 YFSETQ. As DNA, the CDR3 is TGCGCCAGCAGTCTTGGTAGGGATACGCAGTATTTT. This encodes CASSLGRDTQYF. The whole variable domain, remainder taken from reference TRBV5-1 and TRBJ2-3, is KAGVTQTPRYLIKTRGQQVTLSCSPISGHRSVSWYQQTPGQGLQFLFEYFSETQRNKGNFPGRFSGRQFSNSRSEMNVSTLELGDSALYLCASSLGRDTQYFGPGTRLTVL.

This clone was detected a few times. This CDR3 is CASSSLASTDTQYF. CDR3 nucleotides: TGTGCCAGCTCATCCCTCGCGAGCACAGATACGCAGTATTTT. The J gene is TRBJ2-3, the V gene TRBV18, with D unresolved. Germline V CDR1 and CDR2: KGHSH, LQKENI. The CDR3 is made up of 14 amino acids. V was clipped by 5 bases and J by 0 bases, with 9 bases between them. Combining the CDR3 with reference TRBV18 and TRBJ2-3 gives the whole variable domain NAGVMQNPRHLVRRRGQEARLRCSPMKGHSHVYWYRQLPEEGLKFMVYLQKENIIDESGMPKERFSAEFPKEGPSILRIQQVVRGDSAAYFCASSSLASTDTQYFGPGTRLTVL.

The rearrangement links TRBV27 to TRBJ1-3; maybe TRBD1 (5 bases). Per the germline V gene, CDR1 is MNHEY and CDR2 is SMNVEV (reference sequence). CDR3 length: 13 amino acids. V was clipped by 6 bases and J by 3 bases, with 9 bases between them. The CDR3 is CASRPGVGNTIYF. CDR3 bases: TGTGCCAGCAGACCGGGGGTTGGAAACACCATATATTTT.

This clone appeared a few times. The chain couples TRBV25-1 to TRBJ2-2; D is unresolved. In germline, CDR1 is MGHDK, CDR2 SYGVNS. V was shortened by 3 bases and J by 10 bases, with 12 bases between the two germline ends. The CDR3 length is 13 residues. CDR3 sequence (DNA): TGTGCCAGCAGTGAGAGGACCCGCTCGGAGCTGTTTTTT. This sequence encodes CASSERTRSELFF.

This clone was counted many times. The rearrangement joins TRBV23-1 to TRBJ2-6, with D possibly TRBD2 on 5 matching bases. TRBV23-1 is sorted into the ORF group, with uncertain function. CDR3 size: 16 residues. V lost 1 base and J 2 bases, leaving 9 bases between the germline ends. The CDR3 DNA sequence: TGCGCCAGCAGTCAATTCCGGCGGGCTGGGGCCAACGTCCTGACTTTC. This sequence encodes CASSQFRRAGANVLTF.

For this clone: The same CDR3 is also encoded by other DNA sequences in this sample. CDR3 coding DNA: TGTGCCAGCAGTTACAGGGACCGAGGCCTTTACGAGCAGTACTTC. Its protein is CASSYRDRGLYEQYF. V gene TRBV6-5 combines with J gene TRBJ2-7; D is perhaps TRBD1 or TRBD2 (5 bases each). Germline V gives CDR1 MNHEY, CDR2 SVGAGI. V was pared by 2 bases and J by 4 bases, with 15 bases between. The CDR3 runs to 15 residues.